Listed below are T cell receptor beta chains from one sample, sequenced in a study of blood T cell repertoires in COVID-19. TCRdb keeps only in-frame clones here, not all; method: immunoSEQ multiplex PCR. In the table there are around 120,000 clones, almost 90% of which are singletons. The sequencing sample was made of peripheral blood. The receptors derive from a woman in her forties or fifties with active or convalescent COVID-19. CDR3s include the opening cysteine and the closing phenylalanine or tryptophan. The order of the fields is D gene, clone size, V gene, J gene, CDR3 DNA, CDR3 protein. D genes are given only for firm matches. Size tells how often a clone was seen (once, few, many) or the class of an expanded clone, and some rows leave it out.

.	.	TRBV4-2	TRBJ1-4	TGTGCCAGCAGTGACGGGGGACTCGGTAATGAAAAACTGTTTTTT	CASSDGGLGNEKLFF
.	.	TRBV29-1	TRBJ2-1	TGCAGCGTTAGCCCCTCCTACAATGAGCAGTTCTTC	CSVSPSYNEQFF
.	.	TRBV7-2	TRBJ2-7	TGTGCCAGCAGCAGTTCTGACAGGTCACACTACGAGCAGTACTTC	CASSSSDRSHYEQYF
TRBD1	.	TRBV2	TRBJ1-4	TGTGCCAGCAGTGGACAGGGAGAGAAGAAACTGTTTTTT	CASSGQGEKKLFF
TRBD2	.	TRBV6-4	TRBJ2-1	TGTGCCAGCAGTCTCTGGGGGGGTAGCACGGATGAGCAGTTCTTC	CASSLWGGSTDEQFF
.	.	TRBV9	TRBJ2-7	TGTGCCAGCAGCGCCCGGGTCCAACGGCAGTACTTC	CASSARVQRQYF
.	.	TRBV6-5	TRBJ1-2	TGTGCCAGCGAGCGGTCCTATGGCTACACCTTC	CASERSYGYTF
.	once	TRBV19	TRBJ1-1	TGTGCCAGTAGTAGGGCCGGACGGGGGAACACTGAAGCTTTCTTT	CASSRAGRGNTEAFF
TRBD2	.	TRBV9	TRBJ2-1	TGTGCCAGCAGCCGGACTAGCGGGATCAATGAGCAGTTCTTC	CASSRTSGINEQFF
TRBD2	.	TRBV7-2	TRBJ2-1	TGTGCCAGCAGCTTAGTGGCGGGAGGAACCTACAATGAGCAGTTCTTC	CASSLVAGGTYNEQFF
.	.	TRBV5-1	TRBJ2-1	TGCGCCAGCTCCTTTGGGGGGACAGACAATGAGCAGTTCTTC	CASSFGGTDNEQFF
.	.	TRBV11-2	TRBJ2-7	TGTGCCAGCAGCTTATATAATAGCGGCTACGAGCAGTACTTC	CASSLYNSGYEQYF
TRBD2	once	TRBV28	TRBJ2-3	TGTGCCAGCAAGCGGGAGGAGGGTACGCAGTATTTT	CASKREEGTQYF
.	few	TRBV12-5	TRBJ2-2	TGTGCTAGTGGGGCGGCTAGCGCGGGCACCGGGGAGCTGTTTTTT	CASGAASAGTGELFF
TRBD2	.	TRBV24-1	TRBJ2-2	TGTGCCACCAGTGAACCGGGACTAGCGACCACCGGGGAGCTGTTTTTT	CATSEPGLATTGELFF
.	.	TRBV7-6	TRBJ1-3	TGTGCCAGCAGCTTAGCGCCGTCAGGGACTGGAAACACCATATATTTT	CASSLAPSGTGNTIYF
TRBD1	.	TRBV6-5	TRBJ2-7	TGTGCCAGCAGGGGGGACAGAAACTCCTACGAGCAGTACTTC	CASRGDRNSYEQYF
TRBD2	.	TRBV27	TRBJ2-4	TGTGCCAGCAGCAAGGGACTAGCGGGAGTCGGGAACATTCAGTACTTC	CASSKGLAGVGNIQYF
TRBD1	.	TRBV9	TRBJ1-1	TGTGCCAACCGACAGGGGGCTGGTTTTGAAGCTTTCTTT	CANRQGAGFEAFF
.	once	TRBV28	TRBJ2-6	TGTGCCAGCAGTTTAGAGGCTGTTCGGGCCAACGTCCTGACTTTC	CASSLEAVRANVLTF
.	.	TRBV12-3/TRBV12-4	TRBJ1-5	TGTGCCAGCAGTAAACAGGGATACCAGCCCCAGCATTTT	CASSKQGYQPQHF
TRBD2	.	TRBV25-1	TRBJ2-7	TGTGCCAGCAGTCCATCTCCGGGACTAGCGGGAGTGGCCTACGAGCAGTACTTC	CASSPSPGLAGVAYEQYF
.	once	TRBV28	TRBJ1-2	TGTGCCAGCAGCACACCCCCTCCGTGGAGGGAGGACTATGGCTACACCTTC	CASSTPPPWREDYGYTF
TRBD1	.	TRBV19	TRBJ1-6	TGTGCCAGTAGTAGAGGACAGGAGGCAAATTCACCCCTCCACTTT	CASSRGQEANSPLHF
.	.	TRBV5-6	TRBJ1-1	TGTGCCAGCAGCTTATTGGGCAGGGATCAAACTGAAGCTTTCTTT	CASSLLGRDQTEAFF
.	.	TRBV30	TRBJ1-5	TGTGCCTGTCGGGATGGGTCTTATAGCAATCAGCCCCAGCATTTT	CACRDGSYSNQPQHF
.	.	TRBV18	TRBJ1-1	TGTGCCAGCTCACCGATCCCAGGGAACACTGAAGCTTTCTTT	CASSPIPGNTEAFF
TRBD1	.	TRBV27	TRBJ1-1	TGTGCCAGCAGGCCACCGGGACAGTGGTACACTGAAGCTTTCTTT	CASRPPGQWYTEAFF
TRBD1	once	TRBV27	TRBJ2-7	TGTGCCAACGATTTAGGGGGCGGTCAGACCTTCTACGAGCAGTACTTC	CANDLGGGQTFYEQYF
TRBD2	.	TRBV6-1	TRBJ2-7	TGTGCCAGCAGTGAAGCGCTTCGAGGAGCGGGAGGGCCTATCGAGCAGTACTTC	CASSEALRGAGGPIEQYF
.	.	TRBV11-3	TRBJ2-1	TGTGCCAGCAGCTTGGGCCGCCCCCGCTACAATGAGCAGTTCTTC	CASSLGRPRYNEQFF
.	.	TRBV19	TRBJ1-5	TGTGCCAGTAACCGGTATAGCAATCAGCCCCAGCATTTT	CASNRYSNQPQHF
.	.	TRBV5-4	TRBJ1-3	TGTGCCAGCAGCTTGAAGACAGTTTATTCTCTCGTCGGAAACACCATATATTTT	CASSLKTVYSLVGNTIYF
.	.	TRBV6-5	TRBJ1-5	TGTGCCAGCAGGGGACTGGATGGACAGCCCCAGCATTTT	CASRGLDGQPQHF
TRBD2	.	TRBV7-6	TRBJ2-1	TGTGCCAGCAGCCGGGGGGAAAACAATGAGCAGTTCTTC	CASSRGENNEQFF
TRBD1	.	TRBV7-9	TRBJ1-2	TGTGCCAGCAGCCTCGGACAGGGTCTTTACACCTTC	CASSLGQGLYTF
.	.	TRBV19	TRBJ1-4	TGTGCCAGTATTTCGTCGCAGGGGTTCAAACTGTTTTTT	CASISSQGFKLFF
TRBD1	.	TRBV5-6	TRBJ1-5	TGTGCCAGCAGCTTAACAGGGGGACCCCAGCATTTT	CASSLTGGPQHF
.	.	TRBV12-3/TRBV12-4	TRBJ2-7	TGTGCCAGCAGCTACTTCTACGAGCAGTACTTC	CASSYFYEQYF
TRBD1	.	TRBV6-6	TRBJ2-5	TGTGCCAGCAGTTATGGGACAGGGGTGGAGACCCAGTACTTC	CASSYGTGVETQYF
.	few	TRBV6-2/TRBV6-3	TRBJ2-7	TGTGCCAGCAGTTATTCGTTCGAGCAGTACTTC	CASSYSFEQYF
.	.	TRBV3-1/TRBV3-2	TRBJ2-1	TGTGCCAGCAGCCAAGAACTAGCAGGGCTACAATATGAGCAGTTCTTC	CASSQELAGLQYEQFF
TRBD1	.	TRBV6-5	TRBJ1-2	TGTGCCAGCAGTTTACCTGGACAGGGGGGAGGCTACACCTTC	CASSLPGQGGGYTF
.	once	TRBV4-3	TRBJ2-5	TGCGCCAGCAGCCAATCGGCGGGCATATCGGGGACCCAGTACTTC	CASSQSAGISGTQYF
TRBD2	.	TRBV4-3	TRBJ2-4	TGCGCCAGCAGCCAAGTTGGGGGGGGAGCCAAAAACATTCAGTACTTC	CASSQVGGGAKNIQYF
TRBD1	few	TRBV4-3	TRBJ1-5	TGCGCCAGCAGCCAAGAACATAGCAGGGGGCATCAGCCCCAGCATTTT	CASSQEHSRGHQPQHF
.	.	TRBV6-5	TRBJ1-5	TGTGCCAGCAGGATCGACATAGCGGGGCCCCAGCATTTT	CASRIDIAGPQHF
.	.	TRBV19	TRBJ1-2	TGTGCCAGTAGTATTATAGGACAGCAACAATTCTATGGCTACACCTTC	CASSIIGQQQFYGYTF
TRBD1	.	TRBV19	TRBJ1-5	TGTGCCAGTATCGGACAGGGTGGCAATCAGCCCCAGCATTTT	CASIGQGGNQPQHF
.	.	TRBV7-9	TRBJ1-1	TGTGCCAGCAGCGCAATCACAGGCTTTCGAGCTTTCTTT	CASSAITGFRAFF
.	.	TRBV28	TRBJ2-2	TGTGCCAGCAGACTCCCCAGGGGAAACACCGGGGAGCTGTTTTTT	CASRLPRGNTGELFF
.	.	TRBV30	TRBJ2-7	TGTGCCTGGAGCCGGGACACTTCATACGAGCAGTACTTC	CAWSRDTSYEQYF
TRBD2	.	TRBV27	TRBJ2-1	TGTGCCAGCAGTCCCGGGACTAGCGGGAGGGTTGAGCAGTTCTTC	CASSPGTSGRVEQFF